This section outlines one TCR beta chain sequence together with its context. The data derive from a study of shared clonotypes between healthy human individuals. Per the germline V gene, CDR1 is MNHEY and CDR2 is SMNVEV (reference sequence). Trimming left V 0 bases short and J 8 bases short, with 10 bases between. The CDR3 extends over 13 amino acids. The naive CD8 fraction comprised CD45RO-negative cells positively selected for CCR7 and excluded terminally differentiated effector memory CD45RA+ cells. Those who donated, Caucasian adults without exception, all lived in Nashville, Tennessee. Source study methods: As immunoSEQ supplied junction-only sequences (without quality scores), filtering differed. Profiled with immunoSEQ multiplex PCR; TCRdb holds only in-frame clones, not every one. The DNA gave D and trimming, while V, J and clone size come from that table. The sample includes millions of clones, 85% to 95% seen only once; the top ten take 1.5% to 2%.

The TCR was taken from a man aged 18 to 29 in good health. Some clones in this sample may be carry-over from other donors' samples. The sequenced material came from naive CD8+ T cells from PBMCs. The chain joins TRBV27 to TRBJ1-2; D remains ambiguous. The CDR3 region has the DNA TGTGCCAGCAGTTTATCGTTAGGCGGGGGCTACACCTTC. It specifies CASSLSLGGGYTF.